The entry that follows covers one TCR beta chain sequence. The antigen is not known. Germline CDR1 reads MGHRA; CDR2 reads YSYEKL. V lost 2 bases and J lost 4, with 26 bases in between. The CDR3 loop spans 19 amino acids. Patients with autoimmune history or systemic immunosuppression were excluded. Measured with immunoSEQ multiplex PCR; TCRdb has only the in-frame clones, and not every one. The table records 40,000 or so clones, 89% of them present only once. The data derive from a study of OX40 agonist ivuxolimab in advanced cancers. Points from the study as a whole: Both CD4+ and CD8+ T cell populations in blood had undergone clonal expansion by week 6 at 0.1 to 3.0 mg/kg. Fewer expanded clones were found on average in CD4+ than in CD8+ T cells.

This chain connects TRBV4-1 to TRBJ1-1, with D maybe TRBD1 (5 bases). The starting material was CD4+ or CD8+ T cells sorted from blood, obtained in a trial of the OX40 agonist ivuxolimab. This clonotype was obtained from an adult with an advanced solid tumor such as melanoma, head and neck, liver or kidney cancer. The CDR3 bases are TGCGCCAGCAGCCAATCCGGACGCGGGGGAATTCGGGAACTCACTGAAGCTTTCTTT. This codes for CASSQSGRGGIRELTEAFF.